This entry is about one T cell receptor (beta chain). This clone was detected once. What this receptor recognizes is not known. The sample holds no much larger clone one base away, and base qualities are not on file. This entry comes from a study of T cell responses to AZD1222 COVID-19 vaccine (dated by TCRdb to about 2021). Regarding the research as a whole: TCR sequencing was performed for 233 trial participants, of whom some 200 were given two doses of AZD1222 and approximately 26 were given two doses of MenACWY control vaccine. Enrollment into the trials was organized by age into subgroups of 18-55, 56-69 and 70-plus years, and those subgroups contained approximately 150, 30 and 60 TCR-sequenced participants, respectively.

Looking up the germline V gene (reference sequence) yields CDR1 DFQATT and CDR2 SNEGSKA. From its cysteine to its phenylalanine, the CDR3 spans 10 amino acids. Of all the DNA, just the CDR3 is kept, 30 bases in frame from base 1. V loses 4 bases of germline sequence and J loses 8 bases, and the interval between the two ends is 8 bases. The time point label on this specimen signifies: about 28 days (+/-7) after the second vaccine dose. AZD1222 recipients with second doses at about 4 weeks or about 12 weeks were pooled, because spike-specific TCR depth and breadth did not differ between schedules. The vaccinee samples were drawn from two UK trials, COV001 and COV002, one of which was a single-blind randomized controlled phase 2/3 trial testing AZD1222 (ChAdOx1 nCoV-19) in healthy adults. For TCRbeta chain sequencing, PBMC samples from trial participants were taken at day 0 and at day 28 after the second dose.

The CDR3 regions of human TCRbeta chains were analyzed by immunosequencing. The study's processing was this. TCRs in the repertoires were matched against a reference library of SARS-CoV-2-specific TCRs that had been generated with the MIRA antigen-specificity platform. Breadth meant the fraction of unique TCRs that were SARS-CoV-2-associated, whereas depth meant the fraction of total T cells that were SARS-CoV-2-associated. Using the MIRA data, each spike-specific TCR was mapped to the spike region that the TCR reacts to and placed in a CD4 or CD8 class. Log10-transformed breadth and depth values were compared by one-way ANOVA with Sidak's multiple comparisons tests. TCRdb re-hosts the immuneACCESS table, in-frame sequences only. Its copies lack some clones; in the studies checked, an unresolved V gene accounts for under half of them, and the cause for the rest is not known. V and J calls and clone size are as listed in that table; D and trimming were resolved from the DNA. The sample table records about 60,000 clones; approximately 86% of these occur just once. The biggest ten clones account for less than 9% of the sample.

Results and caveats for the whole study, not just this receptor: After two AZD1222 doses, spike-specific TCR breadth and depth were significantly higher than at day 0 and than in MenACWY recipients. CD4 TCRs associated with the vaccine covered the entire spike protein, and the dominant responses were in regions 160-218 and 743-854. Conclusions about previously exposed vaccinees were limited because only six AZD1222 recipients were SARS-CoV-2 seropositive at baseline. Most participants were white British and females outnumbered males, and the authors suggested that clonal diversity may have been underestimated. Reportedly, close to half of the unique spike-specific TCRs recognized epitopes lying outside the regions that are mutated in the B.1.351 and B.1.1.7 variants. Because no samples from the day 14 peak response were available, repertoires could be characterized only after the peak T cell response. The 56-69-year group was small, and its depth increase did not reach significance, likely because of low power.

Material: peripheral blood, obtained 28 days after the second AZD1222 dose. This TCR was sampled from an adult who received the AZD1222 COVID-19 vaccine. The chain joins TRBV20-1 to TRBJ1-1, with the D gene too uncertain to name. The base sequence is TGCAGTGCTACACTAAGCGAAGCTTTCTTT. Translated, this gives CSATLSEAFF.